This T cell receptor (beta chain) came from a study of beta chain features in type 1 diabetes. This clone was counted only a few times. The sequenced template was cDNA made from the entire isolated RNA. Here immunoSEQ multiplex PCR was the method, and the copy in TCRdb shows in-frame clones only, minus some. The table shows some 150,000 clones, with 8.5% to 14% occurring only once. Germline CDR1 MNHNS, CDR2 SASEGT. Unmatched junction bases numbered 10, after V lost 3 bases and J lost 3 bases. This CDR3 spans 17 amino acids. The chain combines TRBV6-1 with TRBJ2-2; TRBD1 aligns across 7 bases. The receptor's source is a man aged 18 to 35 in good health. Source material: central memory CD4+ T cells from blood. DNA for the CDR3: TGTGCCAGCAGTGAGCCCCCAGGGGGATGGGACACCGGGGAGCTGTTTTTT. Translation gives CASSEPPGGWDTGELFF.